Given below is one TCR beta chain in context. Sequencing was performed with immunoSEQ multiplex PCR; in TCRdb, only in-frame clones are kept and a portion is missing. The sample shows more than 10,000 clones, 25% to 35% of them seen only once. Trimming removed 5 bases from V and 3 bases from J, with 10 bases in between. This CDR3 has 13 residues. The record originates from a study of sequential checkpoint blockade in melanoma. Treatment given: randomized to nivolumab then ipilimumab (arm A) or the reverse (arm B). This TCR was recovered from a human donor with melanoma. The specimen comprised tumor tissue (inferred from file names), sampled from a patient given nivolumab and ipilimumab in sequence. The gene calls are TRBV7-1 and TRBJ2-5; either TRBD1 or TRBD2 may fit D (5 bases each). TRBV7-1 is known as an ORF, though its function is uncertain. The CDR3 DNA follows: TGTGCCAGCAGCCCCGGGGCAAAAGAGACCCAGTACTTC. This translates into CASSPGAKETQYF.